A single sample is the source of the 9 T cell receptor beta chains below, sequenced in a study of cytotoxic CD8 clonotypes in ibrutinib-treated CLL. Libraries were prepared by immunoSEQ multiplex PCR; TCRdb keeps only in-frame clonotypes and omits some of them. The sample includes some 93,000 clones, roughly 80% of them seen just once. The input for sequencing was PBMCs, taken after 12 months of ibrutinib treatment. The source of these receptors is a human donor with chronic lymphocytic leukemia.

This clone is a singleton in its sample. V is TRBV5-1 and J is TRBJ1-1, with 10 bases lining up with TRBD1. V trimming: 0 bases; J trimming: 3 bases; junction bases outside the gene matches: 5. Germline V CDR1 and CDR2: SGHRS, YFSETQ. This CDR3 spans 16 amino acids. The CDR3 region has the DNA TGCGCCAGCAGCTTGGACAGGGACAGGGGAGACACTGAAGCTTTCTTT. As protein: CASSLDRDRGDTEAFF.

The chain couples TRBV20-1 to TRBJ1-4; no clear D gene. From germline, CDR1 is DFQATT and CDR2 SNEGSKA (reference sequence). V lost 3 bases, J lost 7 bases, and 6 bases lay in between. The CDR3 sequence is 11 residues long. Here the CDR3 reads CSASGAEKLFF. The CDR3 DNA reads TGCAGTGCTAGTGGTGCTGAAAAACTGTTTTTT.

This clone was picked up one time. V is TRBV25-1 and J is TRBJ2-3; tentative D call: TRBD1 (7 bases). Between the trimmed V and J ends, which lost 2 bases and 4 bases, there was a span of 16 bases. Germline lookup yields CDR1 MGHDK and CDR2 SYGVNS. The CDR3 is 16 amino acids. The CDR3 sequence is CASSEQTGTVADTQYF. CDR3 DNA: TGTGCCAGCAGTGAACAGACAGGGACTGTAGCAGATACGCAGTATTTT.

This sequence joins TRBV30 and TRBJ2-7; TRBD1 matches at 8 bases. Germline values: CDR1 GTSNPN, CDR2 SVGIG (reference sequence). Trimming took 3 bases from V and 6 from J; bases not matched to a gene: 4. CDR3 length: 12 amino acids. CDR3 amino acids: CAWRDRVGEQYF. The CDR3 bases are TGTGCCTGGAGGGACAGGGTCGGCGAGCAGTACTTC.

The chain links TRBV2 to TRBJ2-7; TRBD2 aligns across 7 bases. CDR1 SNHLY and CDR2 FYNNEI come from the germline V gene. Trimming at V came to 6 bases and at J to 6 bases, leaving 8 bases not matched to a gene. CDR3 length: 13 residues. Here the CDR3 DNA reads TGTGCCAGCAGGCGGGGGACCGGGAGCGAGCAGTACTTC. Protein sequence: CASRRGTGSEQYF.

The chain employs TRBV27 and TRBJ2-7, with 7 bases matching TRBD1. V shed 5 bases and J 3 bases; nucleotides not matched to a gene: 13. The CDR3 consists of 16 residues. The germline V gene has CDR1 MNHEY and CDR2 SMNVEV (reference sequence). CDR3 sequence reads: CASSTTPRQGSYEQYF. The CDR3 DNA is TGTGCCAGCAGTACTACTCCTCGACAGGGAAGCTACGAGCAGTACTTC.

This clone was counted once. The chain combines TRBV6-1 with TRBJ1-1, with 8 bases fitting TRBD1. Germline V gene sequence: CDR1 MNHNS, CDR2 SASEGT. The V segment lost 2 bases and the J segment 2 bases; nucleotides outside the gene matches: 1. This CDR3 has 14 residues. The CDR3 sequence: CASSETGGNTEAFF. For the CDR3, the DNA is TGTGCCAGCAGTGAAACAGGGGGTAACACTGAAGCTTTCTTT.

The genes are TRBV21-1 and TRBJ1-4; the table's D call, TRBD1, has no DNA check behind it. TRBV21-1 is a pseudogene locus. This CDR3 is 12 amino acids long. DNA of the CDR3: TGTGCCAGAGGGGGCGATAATGAAAAACTGTTTTTT. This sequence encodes CARGGDNEKLFF.

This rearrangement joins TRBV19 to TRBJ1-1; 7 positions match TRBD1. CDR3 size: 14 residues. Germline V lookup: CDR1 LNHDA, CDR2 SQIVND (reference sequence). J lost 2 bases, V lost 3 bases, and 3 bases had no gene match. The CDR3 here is CASSMGQQNTEAFF. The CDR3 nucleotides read TGTGCCAGTAGTATGGGACAGCAAAACACTGAAGCTTTCTTT.